These T cell receptor beta chains were read from a single sample in a study of blood T cell repertoires in COVID-19. Generated by immunoSEQ multiplex PCR, the TCRdb table keeps only in-frame clones and is missing some. Of roughly 120,000 clones in the sample, about 90% were seen once. The sample consisted of peripheral blood. These receptors came from a woman aged 70 to 79 with acute or convalescent COVID-19. CDR3s include the opening cysteine and the closing phenylalanine or tryptophan. D genes are given only for firm matches. Some rows mark clone size as missing; the rest say once, few, many or name a class of expanded clone.

-	TRBJ2-5	-	TRBV5-1	TGCGCCAGCAGCTCCGGACCCGGAGGGACCCAGTACTTC	CASSSGPGGTQYF
TRBD1	TRBJ2-7	-	TRBV30	TGTGCCTGGAGTGTTGGAACAGGGGGCACCTACGAGCAGTACTTC	CAWSVGTGGTYEQYF
TRBD1	TRBJ1-2	once	TRBV5-5	TGTGCCAGCAGCATTGGACAGGCGTCCCTCTATGGCTACACCTTC	CASSIGQASLYGYTF
TRBD1	TRBJ2-7	-	TRBV6-6	TGTGCCAGCAGTTACGACAGGGGCTACGAGCAGTACTTC	CASSYDRGYEQYF
-	TRBJ1-1	-	TRBV28	TGTGCCAGCAGTGACCCGGGGGGGAGGTGGAACACTGAAGCTTTCTTT	CASSDPGGRWNTEAFF
-	TRBJ1-5	-	TRBV6-5	TGTGCCAGCAGCCATAGGAGGGGCAATCAGCCCCAGCATTTT	CASSHRRGNQPQHF
-	TRBJ1-5	-	TRBV6-1	TGTGCCAGCAGTGAACAAAGCAATCAGCCCCAGCATTTT	CASSEQSNQPQHF
TRBD2	TRBJ2-2	-	TRBV2	TGTGCCAGCAGCCCCGGGACTAGCCCTTTAGGCGGGGAGCTGTTTTTT	CASSPGTSPLGGELFF
-	TRBJ2-5	-	TRBV6-5	TGTGCCAGCCGTCCGAGCGGCCAAGAGACCCAGTACTTC	CASRPSGQETQYF
TRBD1	TRBJ2-3	-	TRBV2	TGTGCCAGCAGGACAGGGACGACTGATACGCAGTATTTT	CASRTGTTDTQYF
-	TRBJ2-3	-	TRBV7-3	TGTGCCAGTGATCCCCTCCAGCCGGGACTCTCCACCGATACGCAGTATTTT	CASDPLQPGLSTDTQYF
-	TRBJ2-2	-	TRBV6-5	TGTGCCAGCAGTTACCTATCCGGGGAGCTGTTTTTT	CASSYLSGELFF
-	TRBJ2-1	-	TRBV2	TGTGCCAGCAGTGAAGCTGGAGGCGGCAGGGGCCGTGATGAGCAGTTCTTC	CASSEAGGGRGRDEQFF
TRBD2	TRBJ2-1	once	TRBV4-1	TGCGCCAGCAGCCCCACTAGCGGGGGGGCTGTCCCTAACAATGAGCAGTTCTTC	CASSPTSGGAVPNNEQFF
-	TRBJ2-1	few	TRBV6-2/TRBV6-3	TGTGCCAGCAGTCTAACGGCTGGACTCCTAAATGAGCAGTTCTTC	CASSLTAGLLNEQFF
TRBD1	TRBJ1-1	-	TRBV30	TGTGCCTGGAGTGTGGGACAGCGGATCTTT	CAWSVGQRIF
TRBD1	TRBJ1-2	-	TRBV7-8	TGTGCCAGCAGCTTAGAGGGGGCTCGGTATGGCTACACCTTC	CASSLEGARYGYTF
-	TRBJ1-5	-	TRBV2	TGTGCCAGCAGTGAACGGGTAGGGGGACATCAGCCCCAGCATTTT	CASSERVGGHQPQHF
TRBD1	TRBJ2-1	many	TRBV29-1	TGCAGCGTTACTGCAACCGGGACAGGGGCCCGGGGCGAGCAGTTCTTC	CSVTATGTGARGEQFF
TRBD1	TRBJ1-2	-	TRBV5-1	TGCGCCAGCAGTTTGGGGAGTACGCAGGGGGATGGCTACACCTTC	CASSLGSTQGDGYTF
-	TRBJ1-1	-	TRBV28	TGTGCCAGCACCTGGGGGGACACTGAAGCTTTCTTT	CASTWGDTEAFF
TRBD2	TRBJ2-7	-	TRBV9	TGTGCCAGCAGCGTAGGGTTAGCGGGAGGGAACGAGCAGTACTTC	CASSVGLAGGNEQYF
-	TRBJ1-6	few	TRBV5-1	TGCGCCAGCAGCTTGGAGGGGCTTGGTAATTCACCCCTCCACTTT	CASSLEGLGNSPLHF
-	TRBJ1-1	-	TRBV28	TGTGCCAGCAGTCCATGGGGGACAGAAGCTTTCTTT	CASSPWGTEAFF
-	TRBJ2-3	-	TRBV30	TGTGCCTGGGGGCGAGGACAGAGCACAGATACGCAGTATTTT	CAWGRGQSTDTQYF
TRBD1	TRBJ1-1	-	TRBV19	TGTGCCAGCGTAGACAGGGCGAACACTGAAGCTTTCTTT	CASVDRANTEAFF
-	TRBJ1-4	-	TRBV28	TGTGCCAGCAGCCCCCCACAGAAAAATGAAAAACTGTTTTTT	CASSPPQKNEKLFF
-	TRBJ1-2	-	TRBV7-9	TGTGCCAGCAGCTTAGAGCCGCAGGATGGCTACACCTTC	CASSLEPQDGYTF
-	TRBJ2-1	few	TRBV7-3	TGTGCCAGCAGCTCCCCCGGGACTTTGGCCAATGAGCAGTTCTTC	CASSSPGTLANEQFF
-	TRBJ1-5	-	TRBV5-6	TGTGCCAGCAGCTTGGTAACTTCCAATCAGCCCCAGCATTTT	CASSLVTSNQPQHF
TRBD1	TRBJ1-4	-	TRBV19	TGTGCCAGTAGTATACCCGGGGACAGTGGTAATGAAAAACTGTTTTTT	CASSIPGDSGNEKLFF
TRBD2	TRBJ2-5	-	TRBV10-3	TGTGCCATCAGTGAGTCGACTAGCGGGGGATTTGCCGCGGAGACCCAGTACTTC	CAISESTSGGFAAETQYF
TRBD1	TRBJ2-7	-	TRBV28	TGTGCCAGCAGTTCCCCGGGACAGGGACTCTACGAGCAGTACTTC	CASSSPGQGLYEQYF
-	TRBJ1-1	-	TRBV5-1	TGCGCCAGCCTTCCCCTTCCCGGGGAGAACACTGAAGCTTTCTTT	CASLPLPGENTEAFF
TRBD1	TRBJ1-2	-	TRBV7-9	TGTGCCAGCAGCTATCAGGGGGCGCGTGGCTATGGCTACACCTTC	CASSYQGARGYGYTF
TRBD1	TRBJ1-2	few	TRBV6-1	TGTGCCAGCAGTGAAGAAGGACAGGGGGCGCGTGGCTACACCTTC	CASSEEGQGARGYTF
TRBD1	TRBJ2-7	-	TRBV29-1	TGCAGCGTCGTCGGACAGGGGACCTACGAGCAGTACTTC	CSVVGQGTYEQYF
TRBD1	TRBJ1-5	-	TRBV10-3	TGTGCCATCAGTCGGTCAGACAGGGGGGGGATCCCTCAGCCCCAGCATTTT	CAISRSDRGGIPQPQHF